A selection of T cell receptor beta chains follows, all from one sample in a study of breast tumors, draining lymph nodes, adjacent tissues. TCRdb reprocessed the multiplex PCR reads via MiXCR and lists one record per CDR3 protein. This sample has 45,000 or so distinct CDR3 sequences, with 20% to 25% found just once. The sequenced sample was breast tumor tissue. The source is a female donor with breast cancer. Some clones in this sample may be carry-over from other donors' samples. Each CDR3 is given with its conserved first and last residue. The D gene is left open where the match is weak. Not all rows give a size; the values are once, few, many and, for expanded clones, a class.

j_call | clone_size | v_call | d_call | cdr3_aa | cdr3_nt
TRBJ2-3 | many | TRBV7-2 | . | CASSLTPWGGEDTDTQYF | TGTGCCAGCAGCTTAACTCCATGGGGCGGGGAAGATACAGATACGCAGTATTTT
TRBJ2-3 | medium-sized | TRBV12-3/TRBV12-4 | TRBD2 | CASSPIPSGVTDTQYF | TGTGCCAGCAGTCCCATCCCTAGCGGGGTCACAGATACGCAGTATTTT
TRBJ2-6 | many | TRBV12-3/TRBV12-4 | . | CASSRTGMAGANVLTF | TGTGCCAGCAGTAGAACAGGGATGGCTGGGGCCAACGTCCTGACTTTC
TRBJ1-5 | many | TRBV7-9 | . | CASAGPNQPQHF | TGTGCCAGCGCTGGACCCAATCAGCCCCAGCATTTT
TRBJ2-2 | many | TRBV9 | TRBD1 | CASSEEGTGKNTGELFF | TGTGCCAGCAGCGAGGAAGGGACAGGGAAAAACACCGGGGAGCTGTTTTTT
TRBJ2-3 | once | TRBV2 | TRBD2 | CASSQREMGTDTQYF | TGTGCCAGCAGCCAGCGGGAGATGGGGACAGATACGCAGTATTTT
TRBJ1-4 | many | TRBV20-1 | TRBD1 | CSARGDRVGEKLFF | TGCAGTGCTAGAGGGGACAGGGTCGGTGAAAAACTGTTTTTT
TRBJ2-6 | many | TRBV20-1 | . | CSARDPRNSGANVLTF | TGCAGTGCTAGAGACCCCCGGAACTCTGGGGCCAACGTCCTGACTTTC
TRBJ1-3 | many | TRBV7-2 | . | CASSLGSFSGNTIYF | TGTGCCAGCAGCTTAGGAAGTTTCTCTGGAAACACCATATATTTT
TRBJ2-7 | many | TRBV4-1 | TRBD2 | CASSQDLPSGGYEQYF | TGCGCCAGCAGCCAAGATCTGCCTAGCGGGGGCTACGAGCAGTACTTC
TRBJ1-6 | many | TRBV19 | TRBD1 | CASKATGARSPLHF | TGTGCCAGTAAGGCGACAGGGGCGCGTTCACCCCTCCACTTT
TRBJ2-3 | many | TRBV7-7 | . | CASSLGGMSTDTQYF | TGTGCCAGCAGCCTCGGGGGCATGAGCACAGATACGCAGTATTTT
TRBJ2-3 | many | TRBV6-4 | . | CASSDHSADTQYF | TGTGCCAGCAGTGATCACTCAGCAGATACGCAGTATTTT
TRBJ2-7 | . | TRBV18 | . | CASSPPAGGPSSYEQYF | TGTGCCAGCTCACCACCGGCGGGCGGCCCGAGCTCCTACGAGCAGTACTTC
TRBJ2-5 | . | TRBV2 | TRBD1 | CASSEQTGTETQYF | TGTGCCAGCAGCGAACAGACAGGGACCGAGACCCAGTACTTC
TRBJ2-7 | many | TRBV7-9 | . | CASSLGTVSYEQYF | TGTGCCAGCAGCTTAGGGACGGTCTCCTACGAGCAGTACTTC
TRBJ2-5 | many | TRBV5-1 | . | CASSPRPQETQYF | TGCGCCAGCAGCCCCCGGCCCCAAGAGACCCAGTACTTC
TRBJ2-5 | many | TRBV29-1 | TRBD1 | CSVEVRDRGQKTQYF | TGCAGCGTTGAAGTACGGGACAGGGGTCAGAAGACCCAGTACTTC
TRBJ2-3 | many | TRBV7-9 | TRBD2 | CASSGSGGPSDTQYF | TGTGCCAGCAGCGGGAGCGGGGGTCCCTCAGATACGCAGTATTTT